This T cell receptor (beta chain) is from a study of control samples from healthy donors and cancer patients (TCRdb year 2020). From the cysteine up to the phenylalanine, the CDR3 has a length of 13 residues. Only the CDR3 portion is preserved as DNA: 39 bases, with reading frame beginning at the first base. The germline V gene specifies KGHSH as CDR1 and LQKENI as CDR2. Trimming takes 6 bases from V and 9 bases from J, and the germline ends sit 15 bases apart. A note on this clone: It has no known antigen specificity. No much larger clonotype is one base removed from it; base qualities were not supplied.

Libraries were prepared through the immunoSEQ multiplex PCR assay. TCRdb holds this immuneACCESS table with in-frame rearrangements only. Some clones are missing; in checked studies, unresolved V genes explain under half, and the rest has no known cause. This sample has approximately 120,000 clones in its table, and around 89% of those were observed once. Together, the top ten hold approximately 15% of the sample. This receptor was identified in a woman aged 45-65 years in good health. Sequencing used blood. Recombination linked TRBV18 to TRBJ2-1; a tentative D call is TRBD2 (5 bases match). The CDR3 protein: CASSTGIEGEQFF. The DNA sequence follows: TGTGCCAGCTCTACCGGAATCGAGGGTGAGCAGTTCTTC. Joined to the reference TRBV18 and TRBJ2-1 proteins, this CDR3 gives the full variable domain: NAGVMQNPRHLVRRRGQEARLRCSPMKGHSHVYWYRQLPEEGLKFMVYLQKENIIDESGMPKERFSAEFPKEGPSILRIQQVVRGDSAAYFCASSTGIEGEQFFGPGTRLTVL.